The clone carrying this TCR beta chain came up once. The CDR3 runs to 13 residues. In germline, CDR1 is SNHLY, CDR2 FYNNEI. The V segment lost 6 bases and the J segment 10 bases; nucleotides outside the gene matches: 3. This sample was included in a study of blood T cell repertoires in COVID-19. On the study more broadly: The United States, Italy and Spain were the sources of the acute and convalescent COVID-19 samples.

The data were produced by immunoSEQ multiplex PCR, yet TCRdb's version contains in-frame clones alone and is incomplete. The sample lists 180,000 or so clones, about 86% occurring once. The chain couples TRBV2 to TRBJ1-4; 12 bases are shared with TRBD1. The receptor was isolated from a man in his sixties with acute or convalescent COVID-19. The specimen was peripheral blood. CDR3 amino acids: CASRGTGGGKLFF. The CDR3 nucleotides read TGTGCCAGCAGGGGGACAGGGGGCGGAAAACTGTTTTTT. Together with reference TRBV2 and TRBJ1-4, the CDR3 gives the full variable domain: EPEVTQTPSHQVTQMGQEVILRCVPISNHLYFYWYRQILGQKVEFLVSFYNNEISEKSEIFDDQFSVERPDGSNFTLKIRSTKLEDSAMYFCASRGTGGGKLFFGSGTQLSVL.